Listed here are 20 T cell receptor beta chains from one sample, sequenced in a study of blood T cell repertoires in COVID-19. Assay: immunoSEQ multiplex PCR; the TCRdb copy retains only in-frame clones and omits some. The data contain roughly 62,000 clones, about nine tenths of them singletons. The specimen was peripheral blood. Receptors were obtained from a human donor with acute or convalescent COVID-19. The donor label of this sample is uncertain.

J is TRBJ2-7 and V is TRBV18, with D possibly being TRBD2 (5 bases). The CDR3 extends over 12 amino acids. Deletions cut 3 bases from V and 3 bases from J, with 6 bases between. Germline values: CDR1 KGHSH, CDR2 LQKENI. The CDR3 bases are TGTGCCAGCTCACCGGGAGACTACGAGCAGTACTTC. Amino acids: CASSPGDYEQYF.

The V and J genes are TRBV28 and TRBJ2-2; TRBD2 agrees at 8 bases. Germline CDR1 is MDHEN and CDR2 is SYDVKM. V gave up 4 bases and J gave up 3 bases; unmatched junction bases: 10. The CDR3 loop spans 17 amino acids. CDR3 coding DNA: TGTGCCAGCAGTTCCTCGGCGGGGGGACGGTACACCGGGGAGCTGTTTTTT. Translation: CASSSSAGGRYTGELFF.

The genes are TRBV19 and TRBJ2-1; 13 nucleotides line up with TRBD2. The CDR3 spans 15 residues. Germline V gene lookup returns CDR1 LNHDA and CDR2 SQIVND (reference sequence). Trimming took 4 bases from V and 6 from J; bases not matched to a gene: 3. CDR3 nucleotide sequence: TGTGCCAGTAGTAAAGGACTAGCGGGAGTCAATGAGCAGTTCTTC. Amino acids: CASSKGLAGVNEQFF.

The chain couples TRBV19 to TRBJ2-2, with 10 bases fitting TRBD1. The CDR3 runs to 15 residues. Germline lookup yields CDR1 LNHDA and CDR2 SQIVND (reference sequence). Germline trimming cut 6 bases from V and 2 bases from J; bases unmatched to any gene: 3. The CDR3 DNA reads TGTGCCAGTAGGACAGGGGGCATCAACACCGGGGAGCTGTTTTTT. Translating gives CASRTGGINTGELFF.

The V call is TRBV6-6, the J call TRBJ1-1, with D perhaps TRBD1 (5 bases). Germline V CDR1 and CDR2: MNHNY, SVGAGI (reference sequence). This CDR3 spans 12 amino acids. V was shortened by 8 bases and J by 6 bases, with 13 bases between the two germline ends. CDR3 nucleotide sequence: TGTGCCAGCCGAGGGACTCACGCTGAAGCTTTCTTT. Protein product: CASRGTHAEAFF.

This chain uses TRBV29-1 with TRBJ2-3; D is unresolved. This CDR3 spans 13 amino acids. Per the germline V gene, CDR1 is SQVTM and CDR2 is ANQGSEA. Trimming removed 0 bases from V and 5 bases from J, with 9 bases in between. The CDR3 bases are TGCAGCGTTGAAGAGTCGCCCGGAGATACGCAGTATTTT. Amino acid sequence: CSVEESPGDTQYF.

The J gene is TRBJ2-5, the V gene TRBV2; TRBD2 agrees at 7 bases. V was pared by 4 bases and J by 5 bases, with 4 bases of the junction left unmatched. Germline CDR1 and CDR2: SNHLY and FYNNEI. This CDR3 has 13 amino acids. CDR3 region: CASSGTREETQYF. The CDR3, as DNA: TGTGCCAGCAGTGGGACTAGGGAGGAGACCCAGTACTTC. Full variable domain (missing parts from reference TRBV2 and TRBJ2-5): EPEVTQTPSHQVTQMGQEVILRCVPISNHLYFYWYRQILGQKVEFLVSFYNNEISEKSEIFDDQFSVERPDGSNFTLKIRSTKLEDSAMYFCASSGTREETQYFGPGTRLLVL.

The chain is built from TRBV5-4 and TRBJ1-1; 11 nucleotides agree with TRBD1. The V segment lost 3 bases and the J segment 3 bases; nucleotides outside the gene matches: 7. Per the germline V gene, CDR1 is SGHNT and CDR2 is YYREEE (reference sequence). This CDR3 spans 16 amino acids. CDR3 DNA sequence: TGTGCCAGCAGCTACCCGGACAGGGGGCTATACACTGAAGCTTTCTTT. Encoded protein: CASSYPDRGLYTEAFF.

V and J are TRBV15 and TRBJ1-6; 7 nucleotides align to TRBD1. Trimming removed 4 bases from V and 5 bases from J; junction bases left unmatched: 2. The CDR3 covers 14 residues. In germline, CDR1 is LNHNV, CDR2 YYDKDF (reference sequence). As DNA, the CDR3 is TGTGCCACCAGCACAGGACAGGATAATTCACCCCTCCACTTT. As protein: CATSTGQDNSPLHF.

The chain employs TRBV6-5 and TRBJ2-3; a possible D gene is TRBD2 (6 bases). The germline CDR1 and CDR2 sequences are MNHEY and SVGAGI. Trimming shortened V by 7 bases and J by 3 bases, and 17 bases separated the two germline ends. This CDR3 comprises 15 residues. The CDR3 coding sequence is TGTGCCAGCACTAACGGCCCCCGGGGGACAGATACGCAGTATTTT. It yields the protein CASTNGPRGTDTQYF.

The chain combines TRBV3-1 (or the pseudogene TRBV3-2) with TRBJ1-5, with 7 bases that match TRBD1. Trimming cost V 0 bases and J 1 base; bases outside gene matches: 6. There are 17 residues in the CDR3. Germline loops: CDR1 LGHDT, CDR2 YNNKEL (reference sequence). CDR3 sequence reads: CASSQDRGGASNQPQHF. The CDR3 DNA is TGTGCCAGCAGCCAAGATAGAGGGGGCGCGAGCAATCAGCCCCAGCATTTT.

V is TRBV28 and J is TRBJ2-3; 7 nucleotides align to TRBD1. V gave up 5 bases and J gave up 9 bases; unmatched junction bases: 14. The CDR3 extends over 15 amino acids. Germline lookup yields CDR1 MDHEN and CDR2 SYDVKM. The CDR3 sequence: CASSPIQGSQETQYF. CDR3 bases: TGTGCCAGCAGTCCGATACAGGGGTCACAGGAGACGCAGTATTTT.

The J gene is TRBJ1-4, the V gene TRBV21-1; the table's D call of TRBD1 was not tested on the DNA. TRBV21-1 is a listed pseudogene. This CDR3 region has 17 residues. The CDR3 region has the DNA TGTGCCAGCAGCACCTGGACAGGGTGGACGGCTAATGAAAAACTGTTTTTT. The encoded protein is CASSTWTGWTANEKLFF.

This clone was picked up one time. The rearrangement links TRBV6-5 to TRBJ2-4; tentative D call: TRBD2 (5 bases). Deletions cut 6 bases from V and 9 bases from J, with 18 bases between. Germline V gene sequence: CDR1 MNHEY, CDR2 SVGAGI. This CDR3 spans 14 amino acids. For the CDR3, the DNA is TGTGCCAGCAGGAGGGATCCTCAAACCCTCATTCAGTACTTC. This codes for CASRRDPQTLIQYF.

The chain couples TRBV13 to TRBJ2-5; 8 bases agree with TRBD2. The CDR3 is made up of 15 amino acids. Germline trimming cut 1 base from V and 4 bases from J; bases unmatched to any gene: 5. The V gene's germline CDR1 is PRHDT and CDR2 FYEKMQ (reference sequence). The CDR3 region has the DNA TGTGCCAGCAGCTTAGCCTCGGGACTAGGAGAGACCCAGTACTTC. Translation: CASSLASGLGETQYF.

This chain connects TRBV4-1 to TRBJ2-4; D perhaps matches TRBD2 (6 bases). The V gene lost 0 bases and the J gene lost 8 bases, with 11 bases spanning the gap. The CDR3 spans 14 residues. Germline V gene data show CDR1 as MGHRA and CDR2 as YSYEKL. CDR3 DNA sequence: TGCGCCAGCAGCCAAGAGTGGCGGGGCGACATTCAGTACTTC. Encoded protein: CASSQEWRGDIQYF.

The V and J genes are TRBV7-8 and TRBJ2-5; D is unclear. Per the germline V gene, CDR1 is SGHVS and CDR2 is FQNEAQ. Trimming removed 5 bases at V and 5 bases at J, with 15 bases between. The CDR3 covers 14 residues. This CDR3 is CASSRGAGWETQYF. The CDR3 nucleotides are TGTGCCAGCAGCCGAGGCGCCGGGTGGGAGACCCAGTACTTC.

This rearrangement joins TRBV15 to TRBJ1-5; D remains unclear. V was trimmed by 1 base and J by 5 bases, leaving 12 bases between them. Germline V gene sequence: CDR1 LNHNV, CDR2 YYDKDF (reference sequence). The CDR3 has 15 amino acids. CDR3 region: CATSRAPEAHQPQHF. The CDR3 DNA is TGTGCCACCAGCAGAGCACCCGAGGCCCATCAGCCCCAGCATTTT. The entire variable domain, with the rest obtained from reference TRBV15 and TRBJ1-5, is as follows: DAMVIQNPRYQVTQFGKPVTLSCSQTLNHNVMYWYQQKSSQAPKLLFHYYDKDFNNEADTPDNFQSRRPNTSFCFLDIRSPGLGDTAMYLCATSRAPEAHQPQHFGDGTRLSIL.

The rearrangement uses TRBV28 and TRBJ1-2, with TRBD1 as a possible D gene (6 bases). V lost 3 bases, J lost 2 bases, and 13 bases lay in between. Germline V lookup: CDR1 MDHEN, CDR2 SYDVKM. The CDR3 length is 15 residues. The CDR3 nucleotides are TGTGCCAGCAGTTTCGCAGGGGTTCTGAACTATGGCTACACCTTC. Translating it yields CASSFAGVLNYGYTF.

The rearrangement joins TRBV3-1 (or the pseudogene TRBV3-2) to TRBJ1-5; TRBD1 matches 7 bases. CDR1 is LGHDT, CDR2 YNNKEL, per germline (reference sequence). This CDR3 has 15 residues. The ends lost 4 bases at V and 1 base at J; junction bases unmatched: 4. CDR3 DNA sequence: TGTGCCAGCAGCCTGAGGGGACAGAGCAATCAGCCCCAGCATTTT. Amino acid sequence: CASSLRGQSNQPQHF.